The sequence of this T cell receptor (beta chain) was determined in a study of blood T cell repertoires in COVID-19. For the study at large: From the United States, Italy and Spain came samples of acute and convalescent COVID-19. T cells, B-cell-depleted T cells, or PBMCs supplied cDNA or gDNA.

Trimming left V 3 bases short and J 4 bases short, with 22 bases between. The CDR3 runs to 17 residues. Looked up from germline, CDR1 is KGHSH and CDR2 is LQKENI. In the original workflow: Reference gene primer amplification in the assay estimated nucleated cell counts. Profiled with immunoSEQ multiplex PCR; TCRdb holds only in-frame clones, not every one. Clone size and V and J calls were adopted from that table, with D and trimming inferred from the DNA. The data contain more than 95,000 clones, 70% to 85% of them singletons. This chain connects TRBV18 to TRBJ2-7; maybe TRBD1 (7 bases). Source material: peripheral blood. The TCR sequence derives from a man in his 70s with active or convalescent COVID-19. The CDR3 is CASSPGGGGAWVYEQYF. DNA for the CDR3: TGTGCCAGCTCACCCGGTGGAGGGGGCGCTTGGGTGTACGAGCAGTACTTC.